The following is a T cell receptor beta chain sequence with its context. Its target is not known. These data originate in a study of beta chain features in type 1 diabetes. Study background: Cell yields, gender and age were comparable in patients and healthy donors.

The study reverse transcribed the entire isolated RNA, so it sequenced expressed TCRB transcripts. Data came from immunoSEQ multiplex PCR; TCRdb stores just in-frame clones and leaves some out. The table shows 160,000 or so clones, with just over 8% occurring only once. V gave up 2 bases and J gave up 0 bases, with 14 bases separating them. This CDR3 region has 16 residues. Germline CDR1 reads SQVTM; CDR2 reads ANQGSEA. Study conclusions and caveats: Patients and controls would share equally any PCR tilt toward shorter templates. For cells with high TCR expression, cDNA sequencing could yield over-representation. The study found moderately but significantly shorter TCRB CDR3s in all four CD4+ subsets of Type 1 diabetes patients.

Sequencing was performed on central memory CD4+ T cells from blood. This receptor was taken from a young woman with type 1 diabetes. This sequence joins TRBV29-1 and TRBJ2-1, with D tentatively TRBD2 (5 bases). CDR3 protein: CSVELGLPGSYNEQFF. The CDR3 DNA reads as TGCAGCGTTGAACTAGGACTTCCGGGCTCCTACAATGAGCAGTTCTTC.